A selection of T cell receptor beta chains follows, all from one sample in a study of blood T cells in healthy people across ages. TCRdb re-derived calls from the 5' RACE reads in MiXCR, one entry per CDR3 protein. The sample has 1.5 million to 2 million distinct CDR3 sequences, around 50% seen once; the top ten hold 2.1%. The sequenced sample consisted of blood. Receptors originate from a woman between 35 and 50 years old in good health. Both conserved end residues are part of each CDR3. A D gene is named only where the DNA matches it firmly. Size values are once, few and many counts, or a class for expanded clones, and some rows have none.

length	J	V	size	D	DNA	CDR3
16	TRBJ1-2	TRBV5-6	-	-	TGTGCCAGCAGCTTAGTACGAGACCGGGACGTCCATGGCTACACCTTC	CASSLVRDRDVHGYTF
15	TRBJ2-3	TRBV20-1	-	-	TGCAGTGCTGACGCTGTGAAAGGGGACCTCCCCTCGCAGTATTTT	CSADAVKGDLPSQYF
16	TRBJ2-1	TRBV5-1	-	TRBD2	TGCGCCAGCAGCCAGCCAAGGACTAGCGGGGGCGATGAGCAGTTCTTC	CASSQPRTSGGDEQFF
14	TRBJ2-3	TRBV6-4	many	TRBD2	TGTGCCAGCAGTGAGCGGGGGGGCACAGATACGCAGTATTTT	CASSERGGTDTQYF
16	TRBJ2-3	TRBV20-1	few	TRBD1	TGCAGTGCGAGAAACAGGGGGTTATTTAGCACAGATACGCAGTATTTT	CSARNRGLFSTDTQYF
12	TRBJ2-7	TRBV29-1	-	-	TGCAGCGTTGAAGTTAACAACTACGAGCAGTACTTC	CSVEVNNYEQYF
13	TRBJ2-3	TRBV7-2	few	-	TGTGCCAGCAGCCCGACTCACACAGATACGCAGTATTTT	CASSPTHTDTQYF
13	TRBJ2-7	TRBV20-1	few	-	TGCAGTGCTAGACACGGACTATACAATGAGCAGTACTTC	CSARHGLYNEQYF
12	TRBJ2-7	TRBV20-1	-	-	TGCAGTGGGACCGGGACGGGATACGAGCAGTACTTC	CSGTGTGYEQYF
16	TRBJ2-5	TRBV3-1	-	TRBD2	TGTGCCAGCAGCCTCCACTCGGCTAGCGGGGGGTTCAGGCAGTACTTC	CASSLHSASGGFRQYF
14	TRBJ2-4	TRBV6-6	-	-	TGTGCCAGCAGCCTCCCGGGGGGCGGGAACATTCAGTACTTC	CASSLPGGGNIQYF
18	TRBJ1-4	TRBV20-1	once	-	TGCAGTGCTAGACCTTCACCAACAGGTTCGACAACTAATGAAAAACTGTTTTTT	CSARPSPTGSTTNEKLFF
14	TRBJ2-1	TRBV7-9	few	TRBD1	TGTGCCAGCAGCTCCCCGGGACAGGGGTATGAGCAGTTCTTC	CASSSPGQGYEQFF
17	TRBJ2-1	TRBV7-2	few	-	TGTGCCAGCAGCTTAAGGGGCAAGTCCCCCTCTGGGGTTGAGCAGTTCTTC	CASSLRGKSPSGVEQFF
13	TRBJ2-3	TRBV21-1	-	-	TGTGCCAGCAGCAAGGAGGCCACAGATACGCAGTATTTT	CASSKEATDTQYF
16	TRBJ2-5	TRBV20-1	once	-	TGCAGTGCTATCTACTTCTCGGGGGTTCCGCCAGAGACCCAGTACTTC	CSAIYFSGVPPETQYF
17	TRBJ2-5	TRBV4-1	-	TRBD2	TGCGCCAGCAGCCAAGGACTAGCGGGGGGCAAACAAGAGACCCAGTACTTC	CASSQGLAGGKQETQYF
16	TRBJ2-1	TRBV6-1	few	TRBD1	TGTGCCAGCAGTAAGCTCCCGGGACAGGGGAGCCATGAGCAGTTCTTC	CASSKLPGQGSHEQFF
16	TRBJ1-5	TRBV21-1	-	-	TGTGCCAGCAGCACCCATCGAGACAGGGGGAATCAGCCCCAGCATTTT	CASSTHRDRGNQPQHF
10	TRBJ2-5	TRBV27	-	-	TGTGCCAGCGGGGGGAAGACCCAGTACTTC	CASGGKTQYF
9	TRBJ1-2	TRBV29-1	-	-	TGCAACGTGAACGAGGGCTACACCTTC	CNVNEGYTF
17	TRBJ2-1	TRBV12-3/TRBV12-4	-	-	TGTGCCAGCAGTTTAAGGGGGGGGGCTAGCAAATACAATGAGCAGTTCTTC	CASSLRGGASKYNEQFF
16	TRBJ2-7	TRBV6-5	few	TRBD2	TGTGCCAGCAGTTACTCCACGGGAGGGGTAAATTACGAGCAGTACTTC	CASSYSTGGVNYEQYF
17	TRBJ1-6	TRBV7-2	-	-	TGTGCCAGCAGCTTAGCGGGGGCCCTCACCCCGAATTCACCCCTCCACTTT	CASSLAGALTPNSPLHF
14	TRBJ2-3	TRBV14	-	-	TGTGCCAGCAGCCACCTCACGGCGGATGGAACGCAGTATTTT	CASSHLTADGTQYF
15	TRBJ1-4	TRBV12-3/TRBV12-4	-	TRBD1	TGTGCCAGCAGTTTTCCGACAGGGGAAAATGAAAAACTGTTTTTT	CASSFPTGENEKLFF
14	TRBJ1-6	TRBV25-1	-	TRBD1	TGTGCCAGCAGTGGAACAGGGGGCAGCGCACCCCTCCACTTT	CASSGTGGSAPLHF
12	TRBJ2-7	TRBV28	few	-	TGTGCCAGCGGAGGGTTGATGTACGAGCAGTACTTC	CASGGLMYEQYF